This TCR beta chain was sequenced in a study of persistence of HIV-infected CD4 T cells. Study at large: Isolated cells were CMV- and HIV-1 Gag-responding CD4+ T cells. Suppressive ART had lasted a median of approximately eight years.

V lost 0 bases to trimming and J lost 6 bases, with 11 bases between them. Germline V CDR1 and CDR2: MGHRA, YSYEKL. This CDR3 has 14 residues. Study observations and caveats: Antigen-responding cells were enriched for degenerate expanded CDR3beta sequences.

Sequencing used immunoSEQ version 4 in survey mode. Each sample used up to 1 ug genomic DNA diluted to around 9.5 ng/uL. Here immunoSEQ multiplex PCR was the method, and the copy in TCRdb shows in-frame clones only, minus some. Among tens of thousands of clones listed, roughly 77% were seen once. An overlapping HIV-1 Gag peptide pool stimulated these cells at about 1 ug/peptide/mL. CD40L/CD69 double-negative CD45RO-high memory CD4+ T cells were collected. This clone was seen more than once but under ten times. Antigen specificity is unknown. The sample consisted of CD4+ T cells sorted from PBMCs after roughly 18-hour stimulation, taken from a patient who received antiretroviral therapy. V is TRBV4-1 and J is TRBJ2-5; weak D call: TRBD2 (6 bases). The TCR originated in an adult man with HIV who was CMV-seropositive. The CDR3 here is CASSQEIGRQTQYF. For the CDR3, the DNA is TGCGCCAGCAGCCAAGAGATAGGGAGGCAGACCCAGTACTTC.